A single T cell receptor beta chain is shown here with its context. What it binds is unknown. Brentuximab vedotin exposure varied, and every patient relapsed after autologous stem cell transplantation. The sample originates from a study of PD-1 blockade in classical Hodgkin lymphoma. General observations from the study: With respect to the repertoire differences, their causes, possibly disease activity or prior therapy, remain undefined. Initiation of nivolumab under 1 year after ASCT led to exclusion of patients. CD4+ TCR diversity, unlike CD8+, climbed significantly by C4D1. Complete responders matched newly diagnosed patients in baseline diversity.

This CDR3 is built from 14 residues. From germline, CDR1 is LGHNA and CDR2 YSLEER. Trimming at V came to 4 bases and at J to 1 base, leaving 3 bases not matched to a gene. Measured with immunoSEQ multiplex PCR; TCRdb has only the in-frame clones, and not every one. The repertoire consists of more than 30,000 clones, with less than 85% occurring once and the leading ten covering roughly 15%. The chain is built from TRBV4-3 and TRBJ2-5, with TRBD1 matching over 7 bases. This TCR came from a human donor with classical Hodgkin lymphoma. The specimen was peripheral blood mononuclear cells (PBMCs), collected before the second cycle of nivolumab. DNA for the CDR3: TGCGCCAGCAGCCGCTGGACAGGCCAAGAGACCCAGTACTTC. Translation: CASSRWTGQETQYF.